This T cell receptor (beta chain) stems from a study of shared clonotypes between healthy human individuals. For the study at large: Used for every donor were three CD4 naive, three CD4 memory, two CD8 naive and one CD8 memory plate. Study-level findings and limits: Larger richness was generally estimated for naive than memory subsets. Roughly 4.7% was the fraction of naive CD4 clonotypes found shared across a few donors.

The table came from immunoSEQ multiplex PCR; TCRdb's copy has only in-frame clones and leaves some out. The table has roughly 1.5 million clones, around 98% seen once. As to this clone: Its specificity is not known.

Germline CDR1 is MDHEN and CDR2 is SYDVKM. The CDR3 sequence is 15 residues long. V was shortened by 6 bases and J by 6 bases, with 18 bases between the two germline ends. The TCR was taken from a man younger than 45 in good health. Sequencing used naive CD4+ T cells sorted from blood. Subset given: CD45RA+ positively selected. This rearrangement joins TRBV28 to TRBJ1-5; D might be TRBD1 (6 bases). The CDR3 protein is CASRLAQGLSQPQHF. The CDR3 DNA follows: TGTGCCAGCAGGCTCGCACAGGGTTTAAGTCAGCCCCAGCATTTT.